This TCR beta chain derives from a study of shared clonotypes between healthy human individuals. Study conclusions and caveats: Limitation of the genetic and exposure-history diversity represented came from the few donors. Clonotype sharing across donors was expected to vary with sequencing depth.

Per the original data handling: ImmunoSEQ junction-only sequences lacked quality scores, so their filtering differed. Measured with immunoSEQ multiplex PCR; TCRdb has only the in-frame clones, and not every one. Clonal size and the V and J genes are those of that table, whereas D and trimming came from the DNA. The table records about 490,000 clones, around 78% of them present only once. About this clone: Its specificity is unknown.

Germline values: CDR1 SGHTA, CDR2 FQGTGA. The CDR3 totals 15 residues. The V end lost 5 bases, the J end lost 3 bases, and 14 bases lay between the germline ends. The study used around 96 million PBMCs per unsorted sample for genomic DNA. V and J are TRBV7-3 and TRBJ2-1, with no clear D. The sequenced material came from PBMCs. The sequence was collected from a woman between 40 and 55 years old in good health. Some clones in this sample may be carry-over from other donors' samples. CDR3 protein: CASSLDQSGYNEQFF. The CDR3 DNA follows: TGTGCCAGCAGCCTGGACCAATCGGGCTACAATGAGCAGTTCTTC.